The 24 T cell receptor beta chains presented below share a single source sample, sequenced in a study of RUNX1 and TCR beta rearrangement in T-cell leukemia. TCR beta DJ and VDJ rearrangements were read by next generation amplicon sequencing. TCRdb analysed the PCR reads with MiXCR anew, one entry per CDR3 protein. Here the sample spans about 230 distinct CDR3 sequences, 33% being singletons. Specimen: blood. The source is a male donor with T-cell acute lymphoblastic leukemia.

The rearrangement uses TRBV6-5 and TRBJ2-7; no reliable D call. V dropped 8 bases and J dropped 6 bases, with 17 bases sitting between them. The germline V gene has CDR1 MNHEY and CDR2 SVGAGI. The CDR3 has 13 residues. This chain's CDR3 is CASGFTRGSEQYF. CDR3 DNA sequence: TGTGCCAGCGGCTTCACCCGCGGAAGCGAGCAGTACTTC.

This clonotype ranks as hyperexpanded. This chain connects TRBV5-6 to TRBJ1-3; D uncertain. Trimming removed 2 bases from V and 0 bases from J, with 6 bases in between. Germline V gene data show CDR1 as SGHDT and CDR2 as YYEEEE. The CDR3 consists of 14 residues. CDR3 protein: CASSFGVSGNTIYF. The CDR3, as DNA: TGTGCCAGCAGCTTTGGGGTCTCTGGAAACACCATATATTTT.

The chain combines TRBV5-7 with TRBJ2-7, with a weak D call TRBD2 (5 bases). TRBV5-7 is placed among ORFs of uncertain function. The ends were cut back, 1 base at V and 3 bases at J, with 20 bases in the middle. The CDR3 totals 17 residues. The CDR3 region has the DNA TGTGCCAGCAGCTTGACCCCCTGGCGGGCGCCCAACTACGAGCAGTACTTC. Translated: CASSLTPWRAPNYEQYF.

V gene TRBV7-2 combines with J gene TRBJ2-5; D gene ambiguous. The ends were cut back, 1 base at V and 6 bases at J, with 9 bases in the middle. The CDR3 is 13 amino acids. Germline V CDR1 and CDR2: SGHTA, FQGNSA. CDR3 sequence reads: CASSLERRKTQYF. In DNA, the CDR3 is TGTGCCAGCAGCTTAGAGAGGCGGAAGACCCAGTACTTC.

V gene TRBV20-1 combines with J gene TRBJ1-1; 9 positions match TRBD1. V trimming: 6 bases; J trimming: 3 bases; junction bases outside the gene matches: 8. This CDR3 is 14 amino acids long. The V gene's germline CDR1 is DFQATT and CDR2 SNEGSKA (reference sequence). The CDR3 DNA follows: TGCAGTGCGCGCGCCGGGACAGGGCACACTGAAGCTTTCTTT. Translating gives CSARAGTGHTEAFF.

This clonotype counts as medium-sized. The rearrangement uses TRBV20-1 and TRBJ1-2; D gene unclear. The germline V gene encodes CDR1 DFQATT and CDR2 SNEGSKA (reference sequence). V was cut by 0 bases and J by 5 bases, with 16 bases left in between. This CDR3 has 15 amino acids. The CDR3 spells CSARDSEGSRYGYTF. CDR3 DNA sequence: TGCAGTGCTAGAGATTCGGAGGGAAGTAGGTATGGCTACACCTTC.

By share, this clonotype counts as hyperexpanded. The V and J genes are TRBV20-1 and TRBJ2-5; no clear D gene. The germline V gene has CDR1 DFQATT and CDR2 SNEGSKA (reference sequence). The V gene lost 2 bases and the J gene lost 3 bases, with 4 bases spanning the gap. The CDR3 is 11 amino acids. The DNA of the CDR3 is TGCAGTGCTAGATCAAAAGAGACCCAGTACTTC. This encodes CSARSKETQYF.

This clonotype is medium-sized by share. The chain uses TRBV13 and TRBJ1-1; 9 nucleotides align to TRBD1. Germline values: CDR1 PRHDT, CDR2 FYEKMQ (reference sequence). The junction had 13 bases not matched to a gene; V was cut back by 5 bases and J by 0 bases. CDR3 size: 18 residues. The DNA for the CDR3 is TGTGCCAGCAGCGCAAGTCCCGGGACAGGGCAAATGAACACTGAAGCTTTCTTT. It is translated as CASSASPGTGQMNTEAFF.

This chain uses TRBV20-1 with TRBJ1-5; possibly TRBD1 for D (5 bases). Trimming left V 1 base short and J 2 bases short, with 15 bases between. The CDR3 totals 16 residues. Per the germline V gene, CDR1 is DFQATT and CDR2 is SNEGSKA (reference sequence). CDR3 nucleotides: TGCAGTGCTAGAGTATACCAGGGCGGCGGCAATCAGCCCCAGCATTTT. It encodes CSARVYQGGGNQPQHF.

The rearrangement links TRBV4-3 to TRBJ2-2, with 7 bases identical to TRBD2. The germline V gene has CDR1 LGHNA and CDR2 YSLEER. The CDR3 runs 16 residues. V was clipped by 0 bases and J by 6 bases; unmatched bases: 7. For the CDR3, the DNA is TGCGCCAGCAGCCAAGATCAAGCGGGGCATTCCGGGGAGCTGTTTTTT. Translating it yields CASSQDQAGHSGELFF.

This clonotype is deemed large. This chain links TRBV5-4 with TRBJ1-1; D unclear. CDR1 is SGHNT and CDR2 is YYREEE in the germline V gene (reference sequence). The CDR3 extends over 15 amino acids. Trimming left V 0 bases short and J 1 base short, with 10 bases between. The CDR3 nucleotides read TGTGCCAGCAGCTTGGGTTTCAGTCGGAACACTGAAGCTTTCTTT. Its protein is CASSLGFSRNTEAFF.

Judged by abundance, this clonotype is medium-sized. V usage is TRBV14 and J usage is TRBJ2-7; 10 bases are shared with TRBD1. There are 15 residues in the CDR3. Trimming removed 2 bases from V and 5 bases from J; junction bases left unmatched: 6. Germline V gene lookup returns CDR1 SGHDN and CDR2 FVKESK. The CDR3 here is CASSQSGTGVNEQYF. Written as DNA, the CDR3 is TGTGCCAGCAGCCAATCCGGGACAGGGGTCAACGAGCAGTACTTC.

By proportion, this clonotype is hyperexpanded. The chain links TRBV11-2 to TRBJ1-5; 7 nucleotides line up with TRBD1. Trimming took 5 bases from V and 6 from J; bases not matched to a gene: 4. The germline CDR1 and CDR2 sequences are SGHAT and FQNNGV. There are 13 residues in the CDR3. CDR3 DNA: TGTGCCAGCAGCGACGCAGGGGGTCAGCCCCAGCATTTT. This translates into CASSDAGGQPQHF.

As for this clonotype: A much bigger clone sits one base away, suggesting this may be a read error. The rearrangement links TRBV9 to TRBJ1-1; D possibly corresponds to TRBD1 (6 bases). The CDR3 is 14 amino acids. The germline CDR1 and CDR2 sequences are SGDLS and YYNGEE. V shed 2 bases and J shed 6 bases, with 14 bases lying between them. The CDR3 sequence is CASSVDRTGAEAFF. In nucleotides, the CDR3 is TGTGCCAGCAGCGTCGACAGGACGGGAGCTGAAGCTTTCTTT.

By frequency in the sample, this clonotype is medium-sized. The rearrangement uses TRBV9 and TRBJ1-1; D gene uncertain. The ends were cut back, 4 bases at V and 1 base at J, with 8 bases in the middle. The CDR3 sequence is 13 residues long. The germline V gene has CDR1 SGDLS and CDR2 YYNGEE. The CDR3 DNA reads TGTGCCAGCAGCCCTCGACAGAACACTGAAGCTTTCTTT. This encodes CASSPRQNTEAFF. The full variable domain, rest sourced from reference TRBV9 and TRBJ1-1, is DSGVTQTPKHLITATGQRVTLRCSPRSGDLSVYWYQQSLDQGLQFLIQYYNGEERAKGNILERFSAQQFPDLHSELNLSSLELGDSALYFCASSPRQNTEAFFGQGTRLTVV.

Within the sample, this clonotype is large. This rearrangement joins TRBV5-1 to TRBJ1-5, with D possibly matching TRBD1 (5 bases). This CDR3 is 14 amino acids long. Germline loops: CDR1 SGHRS, CDR2 YFSETQ. V was clipped by 7 bases and J by 2 bases, with 13 bases between them. DNA of the CDR3: TGCGCCAGCCACCCGGGGGGGGGCAATCAGCCCCAGCATTTT. Residues: CASHPGGGNQPQHF. The full variable domain, in which reference TRBV5-1 and TRBJ1-5 provide the parts outside the CDR3, is KAGVTQTPRYLIKTRGQQVTLSCSPISGHRSVSWYQQTPGQGLQFLFEYFSETQRNKGNFPGRFSGRQFSNSRSEMNVSTLELGDSALYLCASHPGGGNQPQHFGDGTRLSIL.

This clonotype is large by share. This rearrangement joins TRBV7-9 to TRBJ2-1; TRBD2 matches at 8 bases. CDR3 size: 12 residues. V dropped 5 bases and J dropped 6; count of bases not matched to a gene: 0. Germline lookup yields CDR1 SEHNR and CDR2 FQNEAQ (reference sequence). This CDR3 is CASSGLANEQFF. Written as DNA, the CDR3 is TGTGCCAGCAGCGGACTAGCCAATGAGCAGTTCTTC.

In regard to this clonotype: A clone one base away is much larger, so this may be a read error. V and J are TRBV7-2 and TRBJ2-7; D remains ambiguous. Germline values: CDR1 SGHTA, CDR2 FQGNSA. The CDR3 runs to 11 residues. CDR3 bases: TGTGCCGGCAGCCGGTTATACGAGCAGTACTTC. Its translation: CAGSRLYEQYF.

Within the sample, this clonotype is medium-sized. V usage is TRBV9 and J usage is TRBJ1-6; D possibly corresponds to TRBD1 (6 bases). In germline, CDR1 is SGDLS, CDR2 YYNGEE. Trimming stripped 0 bases from V and 6 bases from J, with 16 bases between. The CDR3 length is 17 residues. The CDR3 DNA sequence: TGTGCCAGCAGCGTAGGGGCCCCCACAGGGCGTAATTCACCCCTCCACTTT. Its protein product is CASSVGAPTGRNSPLHF.

The V gene is TRBV19, the J gene TRBJ1-1, with D uncertain. With 3 bases removed from V and 6 bases from J, the gap between germline ends came to 14 bases. Germline lookup yields CDR1 LNHDA and CDR2 SQIVND (reference sequence). The length of the CDR3 is 14 residues. The CDR3 region has the DNA TGTGCCAGTAGTATTGACTTAGACGTCGCTGAAGCTTTCTTT. Protein product: CASSIDLDVAEAFF.

This clonotype is termed medium-sized. This chain joins TRBV6-2 or TRBV6-3 and TRBJ1-5; 7 bases match TRBD1. Per germline, CDR1 MNHEY and CDR2 SVGEGT. The CDR3 runs to 14 residues. V lost 1 base, J lost 7 bases, and 4 bases stayed unmatched. CDR3 bases: TGTGCCAGCAGTTACTTAGGGACAGCCCAGCCCCAGCATTTT. Translation: CASSYLGTAQPQHF.

By proportion, this clonotype is large. V usage is TRBV7-2 and J usage is TRBJ2-7; D not certain. V lost 5 bases and J 4 bases, leaving 6 bases between the germline ends. The germline CDR1 and CDR2 sequences are SGHTA and FQGNSA. The CDR3 is made up of 11 amino acids. The CDR3 is CASSRLYEQYF. The CDR3 coding sequence is TGTGCCAGCAGCCGGTTATACGAGCAGTACTTC.

In this sample, this clonotype is large. The rearrangement uses TRBV3-1 and TRBJ1-1, with D perhaps matching TRBD1 (5 bases). The CDR3 runs 16 residues. Germline V gene lookup returns CDR1 LGHDT and CDR2 YNNKEL (reference sequence). V was shortened by 0 bases and J by 6 bases, with 17 bases between the two germline ends. This chain's CDR3 is CASSQEYGGLIAEAFF. The CDR3 nucleotides read TGTGCCAGCAGCCAAGAGTACGGGGGTTTGATCGCTGAAGCTTTCTTT.

The table lists this clonotype with a count of one. J is TRBJ2-5 and V is TRBV20-1; D is unresolved. This CDR3 is built from 11 residues. Germline CDR1 reads DFQATT; CDR2 reads SNEGSKA (reference sequence). Trimming shortened V by 2 bases and J by 7 bases, and 8 bases separated the two germline ends. The CDR3 loop is CSARSPATQYF. The CDR3 coding sequence is TGCAGTGCTAGATCACCCGCGACCCAGTACTTC.